Shown below are 7 T cell receptor beta chains from a single sample sequenced in a study of T cells after yellow fever vaccination (dated by TCRdb to between 2018 and 2021). The sample's treatment or condition label, decoded: live attenuated yellow fever vaccine strain. Receptor libraries were prepared by 5' RACE. Sequencing was carried out with an Illumina HiSeq 2500. Using fastp at Q25 and MiXCR, TCRdb reprocessed the public reads and kept productive beta chains. Duplicate CDR3 protein sequences are folded into a single record with the most common DNA and genes. The sample table records under 700,000 distinct CDR3 sequences; around a sixth of these occur just once. The ten largest clones take up 17% of the sample. The material was PBMCs, obtained 5 days after the first yellow fever vaccination. The receptor source for this set is a man aged 18 to 29 who received the YFV17D yellow fever vaccine.

The chain carries TRBV7-9 and TRBJ2-5; possibly TRBD1 for D (5 bases). V lost 1 base to trimming and J lost 4 bases, with 16 bases between them. CDR1 SEHNR and CDR2 FQNEAQ come from the germline V gene (reference sequence). CDR3 length: 16 amino acids. The CDR3, as DNA: TGTGCCAGCAGCTTAGGACCACAAGGGGAAAGAGAGACCCAGTACTTC. It is translated as CASSLGPQGERETQYF.

This clonotype has just a few counts. The V and J genes are TRBV7-6 and TRBJ1-1, with a possible D match to TRBD1 (5 bases). Germline-derived CDR1 and CDR2 are SGHVS and FNYEAQ. The CDR3 runs 15 residues. Trimming removed 1 base from V and 2 bases from J, with 11 bases in between. The CDR3 bases are TGTGCCAGCAGCTTAGAACAGGACGGAAACACTGAAGCTTTCTTT. Its translation: CASSLEQDGNTEAFF.

This clonotype was found a few times. V and J are TRBV20-1 and TRBJ2-1; a possible D gene is TRBD2 (6 bases). The CDR3 contains 14 residues. Germline CDR1 reads DFQATT; CDR2 reads SNEGSKA (reference sequence). Trimming removed 6 bases at V and 8 bases at J, with 20 bases between. CDR3 DNA sequence: TGCAGTGCCCCGGGGGACGCGTACGGCGATGAGCAGTTCTTC. Translated, it gives CSAPGDAYGDEQFF.

The DNA of the CDR3 is TGTGCCTGGAGTGTAGGGACACGCGTCCATCAGCCCCAGCATTTT. It codes for CAWSVGTRVHQPQHF. The rearrangement links TRBV30 to TRBJ1-5; TRBD1 is a possible D gene (6 bases). This CDR3 is built from 15 residues. Trimming took off 0 bases at V and 5 bases at J, with 14 bases between the two ends. Germline V gene sequence: CDR1 GTSNPN, CDR2 SVGIG (reference sequence). Looking up the rest from reference TRBV30 and TRBJ1-5 gives the full variable domain: SQTIHQWPATLVQPVGSPLSLECTVEGTSNPNLYWYRQAAGRGLQLLFYSVGIGQISSEVPQNLSASRPQDRQFILSSKKLLLSDSGFYLCAWSVGTRVHQPQHFGDGTRLSIL.

This clonotype was observed a handful of times. J is TRBJ1-5 and V is TRBV19, with 9 bases fitting TRBD1. The CDR3 is 17 amino acids. The ends lost 2 bases at V and 2 bases at J; junction bases unmatched: 7. CDR1 and CDR2 from the germline V gene are LNHDA and SQIVND (reference sequence). CDR3 sequence reads: CASSISDRGWGNQPQHF. CDR3 nucleotides: TGTGCCAGTAGTATATCGGACAGGGGTTGGGGCAATCAGCCCCAGCATTTT. Based on the CDR3 plus reference TRBV19 and TRBJ1-5, the full variable domain is DGGITQSPKYLFRKEGQNVTLSCEQNLNHDAMYWYRQDPGQGLRLIYYSQIVNDFQKGDIAEGYSVSREKKESFPLTVTSAQKNPTAFYLCASSISDRGWGNQPQHFGDGTRLSIL.

This clonotype was seen a few times. The chain links TRBV4-3 to TRBJ1-2; D is unresolved. CDR3 length: 12 amino acids. The V end lost 8 bases, the J end lost 2 bases, and 9 bases lay between the germline ends. The germline CDR1 and CDR2 sequences are LGHNA and YSLEER. CDR3 sequence (DNA): TGCGCCAGCGGAGGGTCCAACTATGGCTACACCTTC. Translated, it gives CASGGSNYGYTF.

J is TRBJ2-2 and V is TRBV3-1; perhaps TRBD1 as D (6 bases). Germline CDR1 is LGHDT and CDR2 is YNNKEL (reference sequence). Trimming removed 8 bases from V and 7 bases from J, with 14 bases in between. This CDR3 region has 13 residues. Here the CDR3 DNA reads TGTGCCAGCGCCCAACAGGGTAACGGGGAGCTGTTTTTT. Translating it yields CASAQQGNGELFF.